The rows below give T cell receptor beta chains drawn from one sample of a study of T cell repertoires in cytomegalovirus infection. No antigens are known for them. TCRdb itself ran the reads through MiXCR, one entry per CDR3 protein. The sample has a few hundred thousand distinct CDR3 sequences, less than 25% seen once; the top ten hold roughly a fifth. The source material was cultured PBMCs, sampled from culture after CMV antigen stimulation. The source of these receptors is a human donor in good health (CMV status not recorded). Some clones in this sample may be carry-over from other donors' samples. CDR3s include the opening cysteine and the closing phenylalanine or tryptophan. The D gene is left open where the match is weak. Expanded clones get a size class; other rows say once, few or many, or leave the size out.

V	D	J	size	DNA	CDR3
TRBV5-4	-	TRBJ2-5	few	TGTGCCAGCAGTCGGGAACGTGGGGAGACCCAGTACTTC	CASSRERGETQYF
TRBV27	TRBD2	TRBJ2-1	-	TGTGCCAGCAGTCCAGGACTAGCGGGAGGTTCCTACAATGAGCAGTTCTTC	CASSPGLAGGSYNEQFF
TRBV12-3/TRBV12-4	-	TRBJ1-5	-	TGTGCCAGCAGTCAACAAGATAGCAATCAGCCCCAGCATTTT	CASSQQDSNQPQHF
TRBV7-9	-	TRBJ1-4	few	TGTGCCAGCAGCAGACAGACAACTAATGAAAAACTGTTTTTT	CASSRQTTNEKLFF
TRBV20-1	TRBD1	TRBJ2-5	few	TGCAGTGCTCGATGGGACAGGGGGACGCCTTTGCAAGAGACCCAGTACTTC	CSARWDRGTPLQETQYF
TRBV10-3	-	TRBJ2-3	-	TGTGCCATCACGGGTTCCGCGAGTTTCACAGATACGCAGTATTTT	CAITGSASFTDTQYF
TRBV7-2	-	TRBJ2-4	many	TGTGCCAGCAGCTTATCCGCCACCCTAAACATTCAGTACTTC	CASSLSATLNIQYF
TRBV7-2	-	TRBJ2-1	many	TGTGCCAGCAGCTTAGCTAGCCGGGATGAGCAGTTCTTC	CASSLASRDEQFF
TRBV12-3/TRBV12-4	-	TRBJ1-1	many	TGTGCCAGCAGTTTCAGGGAAAACACTGAAGCTTTCTTT	CASSFRENTEAFF
TRBV5-4	TRBD1	TRBJ1-1	-	TGTGCCAGCAGCGGCAGACAGGGAGGGACTGAAGCTTTCTTT	CASSGRQGGTEAFF
TRBV7-2	-	TRBJ1-5	many	TGTGCCAGCAGCTTTGGACAGAGTAACAATCAGCCCCAGCATTTT	CASSFGQSNNQPQHF
TRBV15	-	TRBJ2-2	-	TGTGCCACCAGCGTAGGTGGCACCGGGGAGCTGTTTTTT	CATSVGGTGELFF
TRBV28	-	TRBJ1-2	few	TGTGCCACCCCATGGAGGGCGTCCCCTAACTATGGCTACACCTTC	CATPWRASPNYGYTF
TRBV19	TRBD1	TRBJ1-2	-	TGTGCCAGTAGTTCCCAGCCAGGGGGCGGCTACACCTTC	CASSSQPGGGYTF
TRBV30	TRBD2	TRBJ2-1	many	TGTGCCTGGAAGCCGGTCGCGGGAGGCGGTGAGCAGTTCTTC	CAWKPVAGGGEQFF
TRBV4-1	TRBD2	TRBJ2-3	-	TGCGCCAGCAGCGGGAGGGTTTCGCCGGGCACAGATACGCAGTATTTT	CASSGRVSPGTDTQYF
TRBV6-7	TRBD2	TRBJ2-1	-	TGTGCCAGCAGTTACCTGGCTAGCGGGCCCAGAACCTCCTACAATGAGCAGTTCTTC	CASSYLASGPRTSYNEQFF
TRBV6-2/TRBV6-3	-	TRBJ1-1	few	TGTGCCAGCAGTTACTCGTTGAGTACTGAAGCTTTCTTT	CASSYSLSTEAFF
TRBV28	-	TRBJ2-7	few	TGTGCCACCTTCCAAGGGTCCAGGACCTACGAGCAGTACTTC	CATFQGSRTYEQYF
TRBV7-9	TRBD1	TRBJ1-2	-	TGTGCCAGCAGCCTAGCATCAGGGGGCGAAAATGGCTACACCTTC	CASSLASGGENGYTF
TRBV18	-	TRBJ1-2	-	TGTGCCAGCTCACCAAGTCGGGACGGTGGCTACACCTTC	CASSPSRDGGYTF